Below are 18 T cell receptor beta chains sequenced from a single sample in a study of T cell responses to AZD1222 COVID-19 vaccine. Here immunoSEQ multiplex PCR was the method, and the copy in TCRdb shows in-frame clones only, minus some. The repertoire includes tens of thousands of clones, roughly 86% of them detected once, and approximately 5.6% sits in the top ten. Sequenced material: peripheral blood, taken 28 days after the second AZD1222 dose. The receptors were sampled from an adult who received the AZD1222 COVID-19 vaccine.

V and J are TRBV7-9 and TRBJ2-1; 8 nucleotides agree with TRBD2. Unmatched junction bases numbered 10, after V lost 5 bases and J lost 7 bases. Germline V gene lookup returns CDR1 SEHNR and CDR2 FQNEAQ (reference sequence). The CDR3 covers 15 residues. The CDR3, as DNA: TGTGCCAGCAGCCCCAACAGCGGGAGATTGAATGAGCAGTTCTTC. Translation gives CASSPNSGRLNEQFF.

The rearrangement joins TRBV7-9 to TRBJ2-6, with D unresolved. Germline lookup yields CDR1 SEHNR and CDR2 FQNEAQ (reference sequence). V lost 5 bases and J 4 bases, leaving 15 bases between the germline ends. The CDR3 runs to 16 residues. The CDR3 is CASSAPTRAGANVLTF. CDR3 in DNA: TGTGCCAGCAGCGCCCCGACTCGGGCAGGGGCCAACGTCCTGACTTTC.

The chain employs TRBV19 and TRBJ2-7; 10 bases align to TRBD2. The ends lost 3 bases at V and 2 bases at J; junction bases unmatched: 7. CDR1 and CDR2 (germline): LNHDA, SQIVND (reference sequence). The CDR3 length is 16 residues. CDR3 residues: CASSIMIAGGAYEQYF. CDR3 nucleotides: TGTGCCAGTAGTATTATGATAGCGGGAGGCGCCTACGAGCAGTACTTC.

The chain is built from TRBV5-1 and TRBJ2-1, with D possibly being TRBD2 (5 bases). Trimming stripped 4 bases from V and 0 bases from J, with 20 bases between. The CDR3 covers 18 residues. Per the germline V gene, CDR1 is SGHRS and CDR2 is YFSETQ. CDR3 bases: TGCGCCAGCAGCCCGTCCCCTACTAGTCCCGGCTCCTACAATGAGCAGTTCTTC. It codes for CASSPSPTSPGSYNEQFF. The entire variable domain, with the rest obtained from reference TRBV5-1 and TRBJ2-1, is as follows: KAGVTQTPRYLIKTRGQQVTLSCSPISGHRSVSWYQQTPGQGLQFLFEYFSETQRNKGNFPGRFSGRQFSNSRSEMNVSTLELGDSALYLCASSPSPTSPGSYNEQFFGPGTRLTVL.

This clone has ten or more counts. The chain employs TRBV7-9 and TRBJ1-3, with unresolved D. Between the trimmed V and J ends, which lost 5 bases and 2 bases, there was a span of 16 bases. Germline V CDR1 and CDR2: SEHNR, FQNEAQ (reference sequence). This CDR3 spans 16 amino acids. CDR3 bases: TGTGCCAGCAGCATTAGCGTGCTGGGAGCTGGAAACACCATATATTTT. Amino acid sequence: CASSISVLGAGNTIYF.

The V call is TRBV28, the J call TRBJ1-1; 7 bases match TRBD1. CDR1 is MDHEN and CDR2 is SYDVKM in the germline V gene. The CDR3 loop spans 14 amino acids. The V segment lost 10 bases and the J segment 0 bases; nucleotides outside the gene matches: 8. The CDR3: CAMRQTGVNTEAFF. DNA for the CDR3: TGTGCCATGCGCCAAACAGGGGTGAACACTGAAGCTTTCTTT.

This clone was recorded only once. V is TRBV19 and J is TRBJ2-4; D not resolved. The CDR3 sequence is 14 residues long. Germline values: CDR1 LNHDA, CDR2 SQIVND (reference sequence). Trimming removed 2 bases from V and 1 base from J, with 6 bases in between. CDR3 DNA sequence: TGTGCCAGTAGTATACAGCTGGCCAAAAACATTCAGTACTTC. Protein product: CASSIQLAKNIQYF.

The chain recombines TRBV24-1 with TRBJ1-4, with 7 bases aligning to TRBD1. The CDR3 loop spans 13 amino acids. Germline V gene sequence: CDR1 KGHDR, CDR2 SFDVKD. The ends lost 6 bases at V and 6 bases at J; junction bases unmatched: 3. The CDR3 loop is CATSQGGDEKLFF. The CDR3 DNA follows: TGTGCCACCAGTCAGGGGGGGGATGAAAAACTGTTTTTT.

The gene calls are TRBV6-5 and TRBJ2-1; 8 positions match TRBD1. Germline-derived CDR1 and CDR2 are MNHEY and SVGAGI. The CDR3 has 13 residues. The CDR3 sequence is CTLRDRRNNEQFF. As DNA, the CDR3 is TGTACCCTCCGGGACAGGCGAAACAATGAGCAGTTCTTC.

The chain is built from TRBV4-1 and TRBJ2-6; no clear D gene. This CDR3 comprises 16 residues. Trimming removed 2 bases from V and 1 base from J, with 9 bases in between. CDR1 MGHRA and CDR2 YSYEKL come from the germline V gene. The CDR3 here is CASSQLQASGANVLTF. CDR3 DNA: TGCGCCAGCAGCCAATTACAAGCGTCTGGGGCCAACGTCCTGACTTTC.

The rearrangement joins TRBV7-9 to TRBJ2-3, with TRBD1 identical over 8 bases. Germline-derived CDR1 and CDR2 are SEHNR and FQNEAQ (reference sequence). V shed 3 bases, J shed 3 bases, and the junction held 5 bases outside the gene matches. The CDR3 extends over 15 amino acids. The CDR3 reads CASSFLGQGTDTQYF. The CDR3 nucleotides read TGTGCCAGCAGCTTCTTAGGACAGGGAACAGATACGCAGTATTTT.

The chain has TRBV7-3 and TRBJ2-7, with 13 bases identical to TRBD2. CDR3 length: 15 amino acids. CDR1 SGHTA and CDR2 FQGTGA come from the germline V gene. V was clipped by 4 bases and J by 5 bases; unmatched bases: 5. CDR3: CASSSFGLAGDEQYF. CDR3 in DNA: TGTGCCAGCAGCTCGTTTGGACTAGCGGGAGACGAGCAGTACTTC.

The CDR3 sequence is CSVEGEDRGGEQYF. CDR3 bases: TGCAGCGTTGAAGGCGAGGACAGGGGAGGCGAGCAGTACTTC. The chain recombines TRBV29-1 with TRBJ2-7; 9 bases agree with TRBD1. This CDR3 has 14 residues. Trimming cost V 1 base and J 6 bases; bases outside gene matches: 7. From germline, CDR1 is SQVTM and CDR2 ANQGSEA.

The chain uses TRBV4-1 and TRBJ2-7; the D is unclear. The CDR3 is 13 amino acids. Trimming pared 1 base from V and 7 bases from J, leaving 11 bases between. Germline V CDR1 and CDR2: MGHRA, YSYEKL. The CDR3 sequence: CASSQGPLWEQYF. CDR3 in DNA: TGCGCCAGCAGCCAAGGGCCTTTATGGGAGCAGTACTTC.

This chain uses TRBV5-1 with TRBJ2-1, with D possibly TRBD1 on 5 matching bases. V was cut by 4 bases and J by 5 bases, with 13 bases left in between. CDR1 is SGHRS and CDR2 is YFSETQ in the germline V gene. The CDR3 length is 14 residues. The CDR3, as DNA: TGCGCCAGCAGCCAGATGGACACCAACAATGAGCAGTTCTTC. Encoded protein: CASSQMDTNNEQFF. Based on the CDR3 plus reference TRBV5-1 and TRBJ2-1, the full variable domain is KAGVTQTPRYLIKTRGQQVTLSCSPISGHRSVSWYQQTPGQGLQFLFEYFSETQRNKGNFPGRFSGRQFSNSRSEMNVSTLELGDSALYLCASSQMDTNNEQFFGPGTRLTVL.

This clone was seen once. V usage is TRBV5-1 and J usage is TRBJ2-7; TRBD1 matches 7 bases. Per the germline V gene, CDR1 is SGHRS and CDR2 is YFSETQ. V lost 4 bases and J lost 3; bases outside the gene matches: 7. CDR3 length: 14 residues. The CDR3 DNA reads as TGCGCCAGCAGCGGGTGGCAGGGGGACTACGAGCAGTACTTC. This codes for CASSGWQGDYEQYF. Complete variable domain (other parts from reference TRBV5-1 and TRBJ2-7): KAGVTQTPRYLIKTRGQQVTLSCSPISGHRSVSWYQQTPGQGLQFLFEYFSETQRNKGNFPGRFSGRQFSNSRSEMNVSTLELGDSALYLCASSGWQGDYEQYFGPGTRLTVT.

The rearrangement links TRBV19 to TRBJ1-6; D remains ambiguous. V was pared by 5 bases and J by 9 bases, with 14 bases between. The CDR3 contains 14 residues. Germline CDR1 reads LNHDA; CDR2 reads SQIVND (reference sequence). The CDR3 here is CASSHGSTASPLHF. The CDR3 DNA reads TGTGCCAGTAGTCACGGATCGACGGCTTCACCCCTCCACTTT.

This chain connects TRBV5-1 to TRBJ2-1; 10 nucleotides agree with TRBD2. Per the germline V gene, CDR1 is SGHRS and CDR2 is YFSETQ. J was trimmed by 7 bases and V by 3 bases; bases with no gene match: 7. CDR3 size: 15 residues. In DNA form, the CDR3 reads TGCGCCAGCAGCTCGAGCGGGGGGGCCTTTAATGAGCAGTTCTTC. Translating gives CASSSSGGAFNEQFF.